This TCR beta chain comes out of a study of blood T cell repertoires in COVID-19. The CDR3 has 15 residues. With 6 bases clipped from V and 5 bases from J, the junction kept 12 bases outside the gene matches. Germline lookup yields CDR1 KGHSH and CDR2 LQKENI. Cohort 3 donors were reported recovered after two negative PCRs, clearance, or symptom resolution. Per the study methods: Cell counts per sample came from amplifying reference gene primers. TCRdb keeps only in-frame clones here, not all; method: immunoSEQ multiplex PCR. Clone size and V and J calls were adopted from that table, with D and trimming inferred from the DNA. The sample lists over 250,000 clones; about 89% were seen once.

The sequencing sample was made of PBMCs or T cells enriched from blood (not recorded which). The TCR originated in a man in his forties who had recovered from COVID-19. The chain links TRBV18 to TRBJ2-5; 7 nucleotides match TRBD2. The CDR3 spells CASSLKRGLGETQYF. The CDR3 DNA follows: TGTGCCAGCTCTCTCAAGCGGGGATTGGGGGAGACCCAGTACTTC.